Shown below are 30 T cell receptor beta chains from a single sample sequenced in a study of OX40 agonist ivuxolimab in advanced cancers. Sequencing used immunoSEQ multiplex PCR; TCRdb keeps in-frame clones, though not all of them. Among approximately 84,000 clones, roughly 80% were seen once, and the ten largest hold less than 3.5%. Sequences were derived from CD4+ or CD8+ T cells sorted from blood, sampled in a trial of the OX40 agonist ivuxolimab. These receptors were obtained from an adult with an advanced solid tumor such as melanoma, head and neck, liver or kidney cancer.

V and J are TRBV28 and TRBJ1-2, with D perhaps matching TRBD1 (6 bases). The ends were cut back, 3 bases at V and 2 bases at J, with 10 bases in the middle. Germline CDR1 and CDR2: MDHEN and SYDVKM. The CDR3 runs to 14 residues. The CDR3 sequence is CASSLGGHNYGYTF. CDR3 nucleotide sequence: TGTGCCAGCAGTTTGGGGGGCCACAACTATGGCTACACCTTC.

This clone was seen more than once but under ten times. CDR3 bases: TGTGCCAGCAGCCAAGAATGGAGAGGCACGGCTCTCCACTTT. Translation: CASSQEWRGTALHF. The chain joins TRBV14 to TRBJ1-6; D remains ambiguous. Trimming removed 0 bases from V and 16 bases from J, with 16 bases in between. Germline CDR1 is SGHDN and CDR2 is FVKESK. There are 14 residues in the CDR3.

The chain has TRBV7-3 and TRBJ1-1; D remains ambiguous. This CDR3 contains 14 residues. Germline V gene sequence: CDR1 SGHTA, CDR2 FQGTGA. V lost 5 bases to trimming and J lost 3 bases, with 13 bases between them. The CDR3 protein is CASSPMAGYTEAFF. The CDR3, as DNA: TGTGCCAGCAGCCCCATGGCAGGTTACACTGAAGCTTTCTTT.

The chain uses TRBV11-2 and TRBJ2-1; D remains unclear. V lost 4 bases, J lost 8 bases, and 6 bases lay in between. The germline V gene encodes CDR1 SGHAT and CDR2 FQNNGV. The CDR3 spans 11 residues. The CDR3 nucleotides are TGTGCCAGCAGCTCAAGGGATGAGCAGTTCTTC. This encodes CASSSRDEQFF. Filled out from reference TRBV11-2 and TRBJ2-1, the complete variable domain reads EAGVAQSPRYKIIEKRQSVAFWCNPISGHATLYWYQQILGQGPKLLIQFQNNGVVDDSQLPKDRFSAERLKGVDSTLKIQPAKLEDSAVYLCASSSRDEQFFGPGTRLTVL.

This chain joins TRBV5-1 and TRBJ2-2; D remains ambiguous. This CDR3 contains 13 residues. Germline CDR1 is SGHRS and CDR2 is YFSETQ. Deletions cut 1 base from V and 7 bases from J, with 8 bases between. The CDR3, as DNA: TGCGCCAGCAGCTTGCGGGTGAGCGGGGAGCTGTTTTTT. Protein sequence: CASSLRVSGELFF.

This clone appeared a few times. The chain uses TRBV4-1 and TRBJ2-1; 8 bases align to TRBD1. The V segment lost 7 bases and the J segment 7 bases; nucleotides outside the gene matches: 12. The CDR3 runs 15 residues. The germline V gene has CDR1 MGHRA and CDR2 YSYEKL. For the CDR3, the DNA is TGCGCCAGCAACCCTGGGACAGGCATCGGAAATGAGCAGTTCTTC. Translation gives CASNPGTGIGNEQFF.

This chain links TRBV7-9 with TRBJ2-1; no clear D. The CDR3 loop spans 13 amino acids. Germline CDR1 and CDR2: SEHNR and FQNEAQ (reference sequence). Trimming left V 3 bases short and J 11 bases short, with 14 bases between. The CDR3 protein is CASSFSHWSKQFF. The CDR3 DNA reads as TGTGCCAGCAGCTTTTCTCACTGGTCGAAGCAGTTCTTC.

The chain combines TRBV4-2 with TRBJ2-1; D might be TRBD2 (6 bases). CDR1 LGHNA and CDR2 YNFKEQ come from the germline V gene. Trimming removed 1 base at V and 9 bases at J, with 16 bases between. The CDR3 spans 15 residues. CDR3 in DNA: TGTGCCAGCAGCCAAGTCGGAACTAGCTCTCCTGAGCAGTTCTTC. It yields the protein CASSQVGTSSPEQFF.

This clone came up once. The chain recombines TRBV7-6 with TRBJ2-1, with 8 bases fitting TRBD2. Trimming took 5 bases from V and 10 from J; bases not matched to a gene: 7. From germline, CDR1 is SGHVS and CDR2 FNYEAQ. This CDR3 contains 13 residues. The CDR3 sequence is CASSPRGGEEQFF. CDR3 DNA sequence: TGTGCCAGCAGCCCCCGGGGGGGTGAGGAGCAGTTCTTC.

The chain recombines TRBV7-2 with TRBJ1-1; TRBD1 matches 7 bases. J lost 0 bases, V lost 5 bases, and 6 bases had no gene match. This CDR3 has 15 amino acids. Germline values: CDR1 SGHTA, CDR2 FQGNSA. The chain's CDR3 is CASSPPTGVNTEAFF. The CDR3 DNA sequence: TGTGCCAGCAGCCCCCCCACAGGGGTGAACACTGAAGCTTTCTTT.

The CDR3 protein is CASSFGGGYEQYF. DNA of the CDR3: TGTGCCAGCAGCTTCGGCGGGGGCTACGAGCAGTACTTC. The gene calls are TRBV11-2 and TRBJ2-7; 7 bases fit TRBD2. Germline assignment: CDR1 SGHAT and CDR2 FQNNGV. Germline trimming cut 3 bases from V and 3 bases from J; bases unmatched to any gene: 2. This CDR3 is 13 amino acids long.

V is TRBV10-3 and J is TRBJ1-4; the D gene is possibly TRBD1 (6 bases). Trimming took 11 bases from V and 6 from J, leaving 19 bases between them. Germline V CDR1 and CDR2: ENHRY, SYGVKD. The CDR3 is made up of 14 amino acids. The CDR3 here is CASSGGALDEKLFF. CDR3 in DNA: TGTGCCTCCTCTGGGGGGGCATTGGATGAAAAACTGTTTTTT.

The rearrangement joins TRBV2 to TRBJ1-1, with 8 nucleotides matching TRBD1. The V gene's germline CDR1 is SNHLY and CDR2 FYNNEI. With V trimmed by 7 bases and J by 0 bases, 7 bases remained unmatched. This CDR3 spans 15 amino acids. The CDR3 sequence: CASTPQTGVNTEAFF. In nucleotides, the CDR3 is TGTGCCAGCACCCCCCAGACAGGGGTGAACACTGAAGCTTTCTTT.

This sequence joins TRBV10-3 and TRBJ2-2, with TRBD2 matching 7 bases. Germline trimming cut 3 bases from V and 1 base from J; bases unmatched to any gene: 5. Germline CDR1 is ENHRY and CDR2 is SYGVKD. The CDR3 is 16 amino acids. CDR3 loop: CAISERGDLNTGELFF. The CDR3 DNA sequence: TGTGCCATCAGTGAACGGGGGGACCTGAACACCGGGGAGCTGTTTTTT.

The chain is built from TRBV5-4 and TRBJ2-1; unclear D gene. Per germline, CDR1 SGHNT and CDR2 YYREEE (reference sequence). Trimming removed 0 bases at V and 0 bases at J, with 13 bases between. CDR3 size: 17 residues. CDR3 bases: TGTGCCAGCAGCTTGGCCGGGCAGGTCGGCTCCTACAATGAGCAGTTCTTC. As protein: CASSLAGQVGSYNEQFF. The whole variable domain, remainder taken from reference TRBV5-4 and TRBJ2-1, is ETGVTQSPTHLIKTRGQQVTLRCSSQSGHNTVSWYQQALGQGPQFIFQYYREEENGRGNFPPRFSGLQFPNYSSELNVNALELDDSALYLCASSLAGQVGSYNEQFFGPGTRLTVL.

The gene calls are TRBV30 and TRBJ2-5; 7 bases are a match to TRBD2. V trimming: 0 bases; J trimming: 1 base; junction bases outside the gene matches: 5. The CDR3 is 15 amino acids. CDR1 is GTSNPN and CDR2 is SVGIG in the germline V gene (reference sequence). For the CDR3, the DNA is TGTGCCTGGAGTGTAGGGGAGGGCCCCCAAGAGACCCAGTACTTC. The encoded protein is CAWSVGEGPQETQYF.

This chain joins TRBV2 and TRBJ2-7; no clear D. Germline V gene data show CDR1 as SNHLY and CDR2 as FYNNEI. This CDR3 region has 14 residues. The V end lost 8 bases, the J end lost 3 bases, and 17 bases lay between the germline ends. In DNA, the CDR3 is TGTGCCAGCCTGGTAGCAGCCTCTAACTACGAGCAGTACTTC. This translates into CASLVAASNYEQYF.

The chain combines TRBV6-4 with TRBJ1-2; D uncertain. Germline loops: CDR1 MRHNA, CDR2 SNTAGT. This CDR3 comprises 15 residues. Trimming took 6 bases from V and 0 from J, leaving 14 bases between them. CDR3 in DNA: TGTGCCAGCAGCCCCGACCCTGGACCTAACTATGGCTACACCTTC. Translated, it gives CASSPDPGPNYGYTF.

CDR3 protein: CATRSRGATNEKLFF. The CDR3 DNA follows: TGTGCCACAAGGAGCAGGGGCGCAACTAATGAAAAACTGTTTTTT. The chain recombines TRBV6-6 with TRBJ1-4; possible D gene TRBD1, 6 bases. Per the germline V gene, CDR1 is MNHNY and CDR2 is SVGAGI (reference sequence). The CDR3 spans 15 residues. Trimming stripped 10 bases from V and 0 bases from J, with 15 bases between.

The gene calls are TRBV30 and TRBJ1-5; 8 nucleotides align to TRBD1. With 3 bases clipped from V and 6 bases from J, the junction kept 10 bases outside the gene matches. The CDR3 loop spans 15 amino acids. Germline assignment: CDR1 GTSNPN and CDR2 SVGIG (reference sequence). CDR3 residues: CAWSSDRAQGQPQHF. The CDR3 coding sequence is TGTGCCTGGAGCTCGGACAGGGCGCAGGGTCAGCCCCAGCATTTT.

The V call is TRBV4-3, the J call TRBJ1-5; D gene uncertain. Per germline, CDR1 LGHNA and CDR2 YSLEER. Trimming took off 0 bases at V and 7 bases at J, with 13 bases between the two ends. This CDR3 comprises 15 residues. The CDR3 DNA sequence: TGCGCCAGCAGCCAAGATGGCGGCCCGGGGCAGCCCCAGCATTTT. This gives the protein CASSQDGGPGQPQHF.

This chain connects TRBV6-5 to TRBJ2-3; D not certain. Trimming stripped 10 bases from V and 4 bases from J, with 12 bases between. The CDR3 is 12 amino acids. Germline-derived CDR1 and CDR2 are MNHEY and SVGAGI. CDR3 residues: CATRAPSDTQYF. CDR3 bases: TGTGCCACTCGGGCCCCGTCAGATACGCAGTATTTT.

The V call is TRBV9, the J call TRBJ2-3; the D is unclear. Germline CDR1 and CDR2: SGDLS and YYNGEE. This CDR3 has 16 amino acids. V was clipped by 3 bases and J by 2 bases, with 16 bases between them. The CDR3 nucleotides are TGTGCCAGCAGCGGGGCCTTTATGGGGTTCACAGATACGCAGTATTTT. Translated: CASSGAFMGFTDTQYF.

V gene TRBV28 combines with J gene TRBJ2-3; tentatively, D is TRBD1 or TRBD2 (5 bases each). Deletions cut 6 bases from V and 2 bases from J, with 18 bases between. CDR3 length equals 16 residues. Germline CDR1 and CDR2: MDHEN and SYDVKM. CDR3 nucleotide sequence: TGTGCCAGCAGCCATGGGGACCTCGTCATCACAGATACGCAGTATTTT. Its translation: CASSHGDLVITDTQYF.

The chain couples TRBV29-1 to TRBJ1-4; possibly TRBD1 for D (6 bases). The CDR3 runs 13 residues. CDR1 is SQVTM and CDR2 is ANQGSEA in the germline V gene. The V gene lost 7 bases and the J gene lost 5 bases, with 14 bases spanning the gap. CDR3 sequence: CSEGLQGNEKLFF. The CDR3, as DNA: TGCAGCGAGGGGTTACAGGGAAATGAAAAACTGTTTTTT.

V usage is TRBV2 and J usage is TRBJ2-2, with TRBD1 matching 7 bases. After removal of 6 bases from V and 0 bases from J, the junction contained 13 bases not matched to a gene. The CDR3 has 18 residues. Germline V gene data show CDR1 as SNHLY and CDR2 as FYNNEI. CDR3 bases: TGTGCCAGCAGAAAACCAGGACAGGCCCTCGCGAACACCGGGGAGCTGTTTTTT. This codes for CASRKPGQALANTGELFF.

The chain has TRBV6-6 and TRBJ1-2; weak D call: TRBD1 (5 bases). The length of the CDR3 is 14 residues. CDR1 and CDR2 (germline): MNHNY, SVGAGI (reference sequence). Deletions cut 0 bases from V and 6 bases from J, with 11 bases between. The CDR3 region is CASSYSGEGDGYTF. The CDR3 DNA reads TGTGCCAGCAGTTACTCGGGAGAAGGGGATGGCTACACCTTC.

This clone was observed a few times. The gene calls are TRBV4-2 and TRBJ1-4; D call uncertain. V was cut by 2 bases and J by 2 bases, with 15 bases left in between. The CDR3 loop spans 17 amino acids. Germline CDR1 and CDR2: LGHNA and YNFKEQ. DNA for the CDR3: TGTGCCAGCAGCCAAATGGTGGGAAAGGAGACTAATGAAAAACTGTTTTTT. Its translation is CASSQMVGKETNEKLFF.

The chain uses TRBV18 and TRBJ1-6; D perhaps matches TRBD1 (6 bases). The CDR3 loop spans 14 amino acids. CDR1 is KGHSH, CDR2 LQKENI, per germline. Between the trimmed V and J ends, which lost 3 bases and 6 bases, there was a span of 9 bases. Here the CDR3 reads CASSPSQGNSPLHF. CDR3 nucleotides: TGTGCCAGCTCACCGTCACAGGGTAATTCACCCCTCCACTTT.

The CDR3 reads CASLRNTEAFF. CDR3 DNA sequence: TGTGCCAGCCTGAGAAACACTGAAGCTTTCTTT. The chain is built from TRBV28 and TRBJ1-1; D ambiguous. Germline V lookup: CDR1 MDHEN, CDR2 SYDVKM. Trimming took 8 bases from V and 2 from J, leaving 6 bases between them. CDR3 size: 11 residues.